This entry describes one TCR beta chain. Under the authors' procedure: For nucleated cells, counts were estimated from reference gene primer amplification. The table came from immunoSEQ multiplex PCR; TCRdb's copy has only in-frame clones and leaves some out. Clone size and the V and J calls come from that table; the DNA yielded D and trimming. The sample includes about 210,000 clones, 65% to 90% of them seen just once. V lost 0 bases to trimming and J lost 3 bases; unmatched junction nucleotides: 9. Germline CDR1 is GTSNPN and CDR2 is SVGIG (reference sequence). CDR3 length: 17 residues. This sample stems from a study of blood T cell repertoires in COVID-19. Across the whole study: The samples span acute and convalescent COVID-19 from the United States, Italy and Spain.

Researchers sorted participants into cohorts using their self-reported clinical history. The rearrangement links TRBV30 to TRBJ2-5, with 11 nucleotides matching TRBD2. The sequencing input was PBMCs or T cells enriched from blood (not recorded which). The TCR was taken from a woman in her forties or fifties with acute COVID-19. CDR3 nucleotide sequence: TGTGCCTGGAGTGTAGGGTCGACTAGCGGGGTAAAAGAGACCCAGTACTTC. Its translation is CAWSVGSTSGVKETQYF.